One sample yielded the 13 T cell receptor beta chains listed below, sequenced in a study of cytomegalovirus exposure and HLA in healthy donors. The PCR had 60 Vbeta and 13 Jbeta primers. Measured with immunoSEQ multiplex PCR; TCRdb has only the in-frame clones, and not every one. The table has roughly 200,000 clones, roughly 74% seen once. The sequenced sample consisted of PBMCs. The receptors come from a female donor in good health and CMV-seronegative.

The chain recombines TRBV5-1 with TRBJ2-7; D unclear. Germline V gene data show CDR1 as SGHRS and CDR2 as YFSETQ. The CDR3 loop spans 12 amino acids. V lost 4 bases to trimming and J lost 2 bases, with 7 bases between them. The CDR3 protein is CASSPPAYEQYF. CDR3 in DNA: TGCGCCAGCAGCCCACCGGCCTACGAGCAGTACTTC.

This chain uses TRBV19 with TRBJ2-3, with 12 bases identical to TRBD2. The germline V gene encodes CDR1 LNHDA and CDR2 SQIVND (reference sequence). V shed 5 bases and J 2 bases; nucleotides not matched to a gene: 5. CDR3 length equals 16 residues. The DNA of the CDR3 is TGTGCCAGTAGTGGACGACTAGCGGGGGACACAGATACGCAGTATTTT. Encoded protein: CASSGRLAGDTDTQYF.

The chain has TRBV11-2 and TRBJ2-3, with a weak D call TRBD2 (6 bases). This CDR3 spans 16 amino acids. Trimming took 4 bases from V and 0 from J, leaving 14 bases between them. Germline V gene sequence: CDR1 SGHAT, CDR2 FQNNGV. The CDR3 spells CASSYRAGPSTDTQYF. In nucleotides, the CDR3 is TGTGCCAGCAGCTATCGTGCGGGGCCTAGCACAGATACGCAGTATTTT.

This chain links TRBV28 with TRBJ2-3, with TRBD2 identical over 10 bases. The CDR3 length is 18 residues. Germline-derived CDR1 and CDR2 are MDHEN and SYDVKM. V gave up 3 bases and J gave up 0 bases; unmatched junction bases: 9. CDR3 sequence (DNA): TGTGCCAGCAGTTTCTCGCTAGCGGGAGACATTAGCACAGATACGCAGTATTTT. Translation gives CASSFSLAGDISTDTQYF.

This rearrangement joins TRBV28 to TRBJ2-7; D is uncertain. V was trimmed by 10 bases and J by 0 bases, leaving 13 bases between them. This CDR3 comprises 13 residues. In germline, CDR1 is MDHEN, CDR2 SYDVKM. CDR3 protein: CAIAERSSYEQYF. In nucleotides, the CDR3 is TGTGCCATCGCCGAAAGGAGCTCCTACGAGCAGTACTTC.

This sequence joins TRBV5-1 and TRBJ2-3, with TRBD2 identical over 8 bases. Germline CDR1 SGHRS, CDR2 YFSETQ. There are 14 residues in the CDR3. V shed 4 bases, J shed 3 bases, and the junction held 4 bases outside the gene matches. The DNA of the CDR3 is TGCGCCAGCAGCCGGGGGGGCGGGACAGATACGCAGTATTTT. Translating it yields CASSRGGGTDTQYF.

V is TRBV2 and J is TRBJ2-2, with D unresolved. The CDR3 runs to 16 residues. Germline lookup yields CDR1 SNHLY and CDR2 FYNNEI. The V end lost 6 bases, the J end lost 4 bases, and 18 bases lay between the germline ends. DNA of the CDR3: TGTGCCAGCAGACAAAATCCTGGGCAAATCACCGGGGAGCTGTTTTTT. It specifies CASRQNPGQITGELFF.

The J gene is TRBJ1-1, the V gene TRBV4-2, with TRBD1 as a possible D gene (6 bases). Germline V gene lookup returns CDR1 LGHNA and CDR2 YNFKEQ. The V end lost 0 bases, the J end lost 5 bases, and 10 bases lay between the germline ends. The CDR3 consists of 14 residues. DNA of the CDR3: TGTGCCAGCAGCCAAGACCCCAGGGGAACTGAAGCTTTCTTT. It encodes CASSQDPRGTEAFF.

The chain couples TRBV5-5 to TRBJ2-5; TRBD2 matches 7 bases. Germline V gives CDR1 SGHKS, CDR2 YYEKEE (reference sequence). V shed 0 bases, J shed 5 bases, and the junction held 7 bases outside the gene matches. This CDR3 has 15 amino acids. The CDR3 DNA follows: TGTGCCAGCAGCTTGGCAGGGACTACCCTGGAGACCCAGTACTTC. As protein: CASSLAGTTLETQYF. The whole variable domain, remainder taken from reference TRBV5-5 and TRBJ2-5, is DAGVTQSPTHLIKTRGQQVTLRCSPISGHKSVSWYQQVLGQGPQFIFQYYEKEERGRGNFPDRFSARQFPNYSSELNVNALLLGDSALYLCASSLAGTTLETQYFGPGTRLLVL.

CDR3 DNA: TGTGCCAGCAGCTTTGGCGGGGGGACCCTCACAGATACGCAGTATTTT. This translates into CASSFGGGTLTDTQYF. This chain links TRBV7-9 with TRBJ2-3, with 8 bases matching TRBD2. V was pared by 3 bases and J by 2 bases, with 7 bases of the junction left unmatched. Germline assignment: CDR1 SEHNR and CDR2 FQNEAQ (reference sequence). The CDR3 loop spans 16 amino acids.

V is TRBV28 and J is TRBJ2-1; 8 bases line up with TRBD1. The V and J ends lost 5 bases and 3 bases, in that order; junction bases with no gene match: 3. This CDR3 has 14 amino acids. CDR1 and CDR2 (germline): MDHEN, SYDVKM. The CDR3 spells CASSNDRGYNEQFF. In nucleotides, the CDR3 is TGTGCCAGCAGTAACGACAGGGGCTACAATGAGCAGTTCTTC.

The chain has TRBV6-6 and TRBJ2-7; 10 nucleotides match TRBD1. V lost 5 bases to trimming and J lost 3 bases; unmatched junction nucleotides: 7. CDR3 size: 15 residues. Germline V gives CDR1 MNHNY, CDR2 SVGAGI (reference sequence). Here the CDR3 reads CASSNRDRGNYEQYF. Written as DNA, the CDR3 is TGTGCCAGCAGTAACCGGGACAGGGGAAACTACGAGCAGTACTTC.

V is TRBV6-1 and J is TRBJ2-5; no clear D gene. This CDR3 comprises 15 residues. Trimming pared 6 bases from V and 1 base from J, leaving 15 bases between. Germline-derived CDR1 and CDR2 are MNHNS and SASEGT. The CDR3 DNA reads TGTGCCAGCAGGCCCCCATCGGTTATCCAAGAGACCCAGTACTTC. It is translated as CASRPPSVIQETQYF.